This TCR beta chain was retrieved from a study of T cell changes during pregnancy in multiple sclerosis. Using immunoSEQ multiplex PCR, the repertoire was profiled, and TCRdb retains in-frame clones only, with some absent. The sample lists roughly 72,000 clones; 70% to 90% were seen once. The sequenced sample was peripheral blood, obtained in the first trimester of pregnancy. The source of this sequence is a female donor in good health, enrolled as a control in a pregnancy study.

The CDR3 protein is CAGRTGGSGYEQYF. CDR3 nucleotides: TGTGCCGGGCGAACAGGGGGGAGCGGATACGAGCAGTACTTC. The chain is built from TRBV5-8 and TRBJ2-7, with TRBD1 matching over 8 bases. CDR3 length: 14 residues. CDR1 and CDR2 from the germline V gene are SGHTS and YDEGEE. J was trimmed by 4 bases and V by 10 bases; bases with no gene match: 13.